This T cell receptor (beta chain) was sequenced in a study of T cells in Graves' hyperthyroidism and ophthalmopathy (dated 2019 in TCRdb). Some background on the complete study: Peripheral blood samples were taken at initial diagnosis, before any treatment was given. To identify TCR V-J signatures that set the groups apart, the researchers used a discovery cohort of 100 patients, made up of 40 to 45 with Graves' ophthalmopathy and 57 with stable Graves' hyperthyroidism. An independent validation cohort of 18 to 20 hyperthyroidism patients and 17 patients who later progressed to ophthalmopathy tested prospective prediction of ophthalmopathy. The 100 discovery patients were divided at random into training and test sets in a 7:3 ratio. Thyroid tissue and blood T-cell repertoires from six Graves' hyperthyroidism patients were also compared in the study. Following sampling, methimazole starting at 30 mg daily was given to hyperthyroidism patients, and high-dose intravenous methylprednisolone was given to ophthalmopathy patients. The paper reports TCR Vbeta CDR3 sequencing of approximately 130 peripheral blood samples: some 44 ophthalmopathy, roughly 74 hyperthyroidism and around 17 progressor patients. What the work shows at the level of the full study, not this receptor alone: A model built on a 13 V-J signature distinguished ophthalmopathy from stable hyperthyroidism, reaching over 85% sensitivity and approximately 81% specificity in cross-validation and 80%/75% in testing. During validation, the model predicted progression to ophthalmopathy a median of approximately 6 months ahead of onset, with roughly 65% sensitivity and almost 75% specificity. No statistical method was used to fix the sample size in advance, and group allocation was not hidden from the investigators. Most expanded thyroid clonotypes (frequency above 0.001) were also detected in blood, suggesting blood repertoires may reflect thyroid immune responses.

The TCR beta CDR3 regions were amplified from RNA transcripts. The TCR CDR3 was subjected to a first round of RT-PCR using the HTBI primer set and the Qiagen OneStep RT-PCR kit. Libraries were constructed in a second round of multiplex PCR, after which size selection and purification were carried out. Libraries were sequenced paired-end with 100 bp reads on an Illumina HiSeq2000. The authors' pipeline ran thus. SOAPnuke was used to process the raw data, with reads discarded if the reads contained adapters or uncalled bases, had a mean Phred below 15, or lacked an exact constant-primer or identifier match. High-quality paired reads were merged using COPE v1.2.5, and each unique nucleotide sequence was defined as a clonotype. Clonotypes were aligned to IMGT TRBV, TRBD and TRBJ reference segments using MiTCR v1.1. The analysis included only V-J combinations with a frequency above 0.0001, which together covered 99% to 99.2% of the repertoires. A TCS score was defined as the ratio of F50 (clonal expansion) to E x V (chaos), with BLOSUM62-based TCRdist applied between CDR3 peptides within each V-J. Welch's t-statistics and random forest reduced just over 500 V-J features to roughly 13, which were used in a naive Bayes classifier (R e1071). The raw public data were reprocessed by TCRdb itself: fastp quality trimming at Q25, MiXCR clonotype calling, in-frame beta chains only. Rows are combined by CDR3 protein, so each entry shows the most common genes and DNA. These V and J calls rely on TCRdb rather than the paper's analysis. This sample comprises 300,000 to 400,000 distinct CDR3 sequences, about 21% of them detected only once. The top ten constitute 50% of the sample.

V loses 10 bases, J loses 3 bases, and the germline ends lie 13 bases apart. CDR1 and CDR2, looked up from the germline V gene, are MDHEN and SYDVKM. The CDR3, cysteine through phenylalanine, is 13 amino acids long. Just the 39-base CDR3 DNA is kept, in frame starting at base 1. Stable Graves' hyperthyroidism was defined as the absence of progression to ophthalmopathy over 18 months of follow-up. Hyperthyroidism patients were newly diagnosed, had a disease duration of under 2 months, and were aged 18 to 65 years. The study excluded patients with uncontrolled infections, other autoimmune diseases, pregnancy or lactation. Clinical symptoms, serum thyroxine and TRAb, thyroid ultrasound, and orbital computed tomography formed the basis for the diagnoses. PBMCs were isolated from 7.5 to 10 ml of fresh peripheral blood by Ficoll-Paque density gradient centrifugation. Trizol reagent was used to extract total RNA, and RNA quality was then checked on an Agilent 2100 Bioanalyzer.

Details on this clonotype: Its antigen target is currently unknown. No much larger clone exists at a distance of one base, and base qualities are not known.

The sequenced sample consisted of blood. The receptor was derived from a woman aged 45-65 years with Graves' hyperthyroidism. The chain employs TRBV28 and TRBJ2-1; the D gene is possibly TRBD1 or TRBD2, with 6 bases matching each. The CDR3 in this case is CATRGAFYNEQFF. The base sequence is TGTGCCACAAGGGGGGCCTTCTACAATGAGCAGTTCTTC.